This TCR beta chain was obtained from a study of CD8+ T cells in alopecia areata. RNA extraction was followed by reverse transcription into cDNA, which acted as the sequencing template. TCRdb's copy holds only in-frame clones and misses some; the assay was immunoSEQ multiplex PCR. This table has 150,000 to 200,000 clones, about three fifths appearing once. Comment on this clone: Its specificity is not known.

Treatment: oral pan-JAK inhibitor, 5-10 mg twice daily. Lesional scalp punch biopsies and peripheral blood came from alopecia areata patients. PBMCs yielded sorted CD4+ and CD8+ T cells. General study results and limits: For lesional scalp, especially alopecia totalis/universalis, clonality was higher than in normal scalp.

The CDR3 is 17 residues long. V lost 6 bases to trimming and J lost 5 bases, with 20 bases between them. Germline V gene data show CDR1 as SGHVS and CDR2 as FNYEAQ. The clonotype originates from a human donor with alopecia areata. The chain has TRBV7-6 and TRBJ1-6; the D is unclear. This sample comprised CD8+ T cells sorted from blood, obtained at week 24, from a patient treated with tofacitinib. The CDR3 spells CASSPTEGSVNNSPLHF. DNA for the CDR3: TGTGCCAGCAGTCCCACGGAAGGGAGTGTTAATAATTCACCCCTCCACTTT.